This passage covers 12 T cell receptor beta chains from one sample sequenced in a study of neurological immune-mediated disorders. MiXCR, run by TCRdb on the 5' RACE reads, gives a single entry per CDR3 protein. The table shows around 69,000 distinct CDR3 sequences, with around 3.1% occurring only once. Sequenced input: PBMCs. The source of these receptors is a man aged 40-49 years with multiple sclerosis.

The CDR3 nucleotides are TGCGCCAGCAGCGACGGGACAGCCGTGAACTATGGCTACACCTTC. As protein: CASSDGTAVNYGYTF. The rearrangement uses TRBV10-2 and TRBJ1-2, with TRBD1 matching over 7 bases. The junction had 9 bases not matched to a gene; V was cut back by 6 bases and J by 2 bases. CDR3 length: 15 amino acids. The germline V gene has CDR1 WSHSY and CDR2 SAAADI.

This clonotype was seen at least ten times. The chain uses TRBV7-9 and TRBJ2-5; no clear D. Germline V CDR1 and CDR2: SEHNR, FQNEAQ (reference sequence). V lost 2 bases to trimming and J lost 5 bases, with 12 bases between them. The CDR3 runs 14 residues. The CDR3 bases are TGTGCCAGCAGCTTACTGGGTATAATGGAGACCCAGTACTTC. Translated: CASSLLGIMETQYF.

In its sample, this clonotype was seen many times. The J gene is TRBJ1-2, the V gene TRBV5-1; 7 nucleotides agree with TRBD1. The CDR3 has 16 residues. The germline V gene encodes CDR1 SGHRS and CDR2 YFSETQ. V shed 6 bases, J shed 2 bases, and the junction held 13 bases outside the gene matches. The CDR3, as DNA: TGCGCCAGCACCCCTTCAGGGGGGGCGATAAACTATGGCTACACCTTC. It encodes CASTPSGGAINYGYTF.

This clonotype was seen ten or more times. The chain has TRBV20-1 and TRBJ2-5; TRBD2 aligns across 14 bases. The CDR3 has 17 amino acids. CDR1 and CDR2 from the germline V gene are DFQATT and SNEGSKA (reference sequence). J lost 2 bases, V lost 5 bases, and 10 bases had no gene match. The CDR3 here is CSARAGLAGGPQETQYF. CDR3 nucleotide sequence: TGCAGTGCTCGAGCAGGACTAGCGGGGGGACCGCAAGAGACCCAGTACTTC.

This clonotype came up many times. The J gene is TRBJ1-2, the V gene TRBV4-1; D not certain. Germline-derived CDR1 and CDR2 are MGHRA and YSYEKL. The CDR3 totals 13 residues. V shed 2 bases and J shed 7 bases, with 11 bases lying between them. Here the CDR3 reads CASSQLDSAGYTF. The CDR3 DNA reads TGCGCCAGCAGCCAATTGGATAGTGCTGGCTACACCTTC.

This clonotype was observed at least ten times. The gene calls are TRBV10-3 and TRBJ2-3; 7 bases are a match to TRBD1. The CDR3 length is 11 residues. Unmatched junction bases numbered 3, after V lost 6 bases and J lost 9 bases. In germline, CDR1 is ENHRY, CDR2 SYGVKD. The CDR3 reads CAIRPGQTQYF. Written as DNA, the CDR3 is TGTGCCATCAGACCGGGACAGACGCAGTATTTT.

This clonotype was seen ten or more times. This chain connects TRBV6-5 to TRBJ2-4; D is perhaps TRBD1 (5 bases). In germline, CDR1 is MNHEY, CDR2 SVGAGI. This CDR3 has 12 amino acids. Trimming left V 5 bases short and J 7 bases short, with 9 bases between. The CDR3 DNA is TGTGCCAGCAGTGCAGGGCAGAACATTCAGTACTTC. As protein: CASSAGQNIQYF.

This clonotype has ten or more counts. The V gene is TRBV2, the J gene TRBJ1-5; D remains unclear. CDR3 size: 13 residues. Trimming shortened V by 0 bases and J by 9 bases, and 9 bases separated the two germline ends. CDR1 is SNHLY and CDR2 is FYNNEI in the germline V gene. The CDR3 loop reads CASSEALEAPQHF. The CDR3 DNA follows: TGTGCCAGCAGTGAAGCGCTTGAGGCGCCCCAGCATTTT.

This clonotype was detected ten times or more. The rearrangement uses TRBV20-1 and TRBJ2-5, with 12 bases aligning to TRBD2. The length of the CDR3 is 14 residues. The ends lost 0 bases at V and 4 bases at J; junction bases unmatched: 0. Germline lookup yields CDR1 DFQATT and CDR2 SNEGSKA (reference sequence). CDR3 amino acids: CSARETSGGETQYF. In DNA form, the CDR3 reads TGCAGTGCTAGAGAGACTAGCGGGGGAGAGACCCAGTACTTC.

This clonotype appeared many times. J is TRBJ2-5 and V is TRBV5-1, with TRBD1 identical over 10 bases. The V gene's germline CDR1 is SGHRS and CDR2 YFSETQ. CDR3 length equals 16 residues. The J segment lost 0 bases and the V segment lost 2 bases, leaving 4 bases of the junction unmatched. CDR3: CASSFRGTGDQETQYF. The CDR3 nucleotides are TGCGCCAGCAGCTTCCGTGGGACAGGGGACCAAGAGACCCAGTACTTC. The full variable domain, in which reference TRBV5-1 and TRBJ2-5 provide the parts outside the CDR3, is KAGVTQTPRYLIKTRGQQVTLSCSPISGHRSVSWYQQTPGQGLQFLFEYFSETQRNKGNFPGRFSGRQFSNSRSEMNVSTLELGDSALYLCASSFRGTGDQETQYFGPGTRLLVL.

This clonotype was detected a few times. The genes are TRBV12-3 or TRBV12-4 and TRBJ1-3; D gene uncertain. V was pared by 5 bases and J by 2 bases, with 4 bases between. This CDR3 comprises 12 residues. The CDR3 bases are TGTGCCAGCAGTCCAGCTGGAAACACCATATATTTT. Translating it yields CASSPAGNTIYF.

Turning to this clonotype: Compared with germline, one end of the junction differs, possibly owing to a read error. The chain has TRBV5-6 and TRBJ2-5, with D perhaps matching TRBD1 (5 bases). This CDR3 spans 13 amino acids. The germline V gene has CDR1 SGHDT and CDR2 YYEEEE. As DNA, the CDR3 is TGTGCCAGCAGCTTGGTAGGGGCCGAGACCGAGTACTTC. This encodes CASSLVGAETEYF.